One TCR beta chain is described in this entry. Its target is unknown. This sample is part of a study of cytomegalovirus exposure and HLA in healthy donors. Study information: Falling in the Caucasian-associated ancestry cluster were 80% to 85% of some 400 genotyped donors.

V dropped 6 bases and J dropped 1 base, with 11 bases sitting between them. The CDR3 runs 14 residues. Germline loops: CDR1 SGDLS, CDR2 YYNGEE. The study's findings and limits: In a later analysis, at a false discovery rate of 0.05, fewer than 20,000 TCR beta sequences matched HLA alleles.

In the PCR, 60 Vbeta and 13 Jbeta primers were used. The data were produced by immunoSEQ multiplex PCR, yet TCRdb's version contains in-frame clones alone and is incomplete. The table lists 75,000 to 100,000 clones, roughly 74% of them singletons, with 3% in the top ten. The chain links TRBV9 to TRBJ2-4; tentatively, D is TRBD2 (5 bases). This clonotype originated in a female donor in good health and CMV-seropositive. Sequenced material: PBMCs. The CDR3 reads CASNREGAKNIQYF. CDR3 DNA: TGTGCCAGCAACCGGGAAGGGGCCAAAAACATTCAGTACTTC.